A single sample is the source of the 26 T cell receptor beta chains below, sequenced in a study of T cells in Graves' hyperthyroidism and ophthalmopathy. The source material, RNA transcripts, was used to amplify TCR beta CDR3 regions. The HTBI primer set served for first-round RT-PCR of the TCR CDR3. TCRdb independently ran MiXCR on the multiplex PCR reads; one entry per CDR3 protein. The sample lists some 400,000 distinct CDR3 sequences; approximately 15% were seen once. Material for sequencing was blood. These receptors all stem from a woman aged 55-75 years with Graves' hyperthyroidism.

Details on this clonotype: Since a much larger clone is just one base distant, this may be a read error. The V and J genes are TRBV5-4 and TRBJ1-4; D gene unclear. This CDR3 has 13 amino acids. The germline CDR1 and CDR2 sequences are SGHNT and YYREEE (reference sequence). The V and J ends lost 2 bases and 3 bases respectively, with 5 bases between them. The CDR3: CASSFAPNEKLFF. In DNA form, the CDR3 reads TGTGCCAGCAGCTTCGCACCTAATGAAAAACTGTTTTTT.

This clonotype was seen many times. For the CDR3, the DNA is TGCAGTGCTAGAGACTGGGACCAGGCAACTAATGAAAAACTGTTTTTT. Protein: CSARDWDQATNEKLFF. V usage is TRBV20-1 and J usage is TRBJ1-4; D may be TRBD1 (5 bases). The germline V gene encodes CDR1 DFQATT and CDR2 SNEGSKA (reference sequence). The CDR3 loop spans 16 amino acids. The V gene lost 0 bases and the J gene lost 0 bases, with 11 bases spanning the gap.

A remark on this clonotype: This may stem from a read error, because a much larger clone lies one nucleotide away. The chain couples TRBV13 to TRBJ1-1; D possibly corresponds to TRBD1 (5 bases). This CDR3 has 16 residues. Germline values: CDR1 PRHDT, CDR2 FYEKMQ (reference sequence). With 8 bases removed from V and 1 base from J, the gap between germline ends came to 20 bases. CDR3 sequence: CASARRGAVGNTEAFF. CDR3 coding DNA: TGTGCCAGCGCCAGACGAGGGGCAGTGGGGAACACTGAAGCTTTCTTT.

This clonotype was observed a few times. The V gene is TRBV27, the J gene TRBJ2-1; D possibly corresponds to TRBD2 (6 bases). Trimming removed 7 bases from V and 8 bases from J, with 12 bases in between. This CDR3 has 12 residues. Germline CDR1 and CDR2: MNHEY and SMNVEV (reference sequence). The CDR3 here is CASKTGGDEQFF. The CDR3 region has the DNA TGTGCCAGCAAAACCGGGGGTGATGAGCAGTTCTTC.

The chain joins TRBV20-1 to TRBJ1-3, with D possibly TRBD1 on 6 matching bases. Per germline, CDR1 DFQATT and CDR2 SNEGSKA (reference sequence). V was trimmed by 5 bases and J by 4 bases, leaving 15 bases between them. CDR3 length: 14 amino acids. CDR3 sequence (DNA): TGCAGTGCTCTAAAACAGGGTTCAGGAAACACCATATATTTT. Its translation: CSALKQGSGNTIYF.

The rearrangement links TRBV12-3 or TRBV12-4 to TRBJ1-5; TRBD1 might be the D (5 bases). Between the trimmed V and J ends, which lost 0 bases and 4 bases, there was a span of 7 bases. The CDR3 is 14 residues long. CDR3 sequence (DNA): TGTGCCAGCAGTTTAGCTACAGGAAATCAGCCCCAGCATTTT. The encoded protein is CASSLATGNQPQHF.

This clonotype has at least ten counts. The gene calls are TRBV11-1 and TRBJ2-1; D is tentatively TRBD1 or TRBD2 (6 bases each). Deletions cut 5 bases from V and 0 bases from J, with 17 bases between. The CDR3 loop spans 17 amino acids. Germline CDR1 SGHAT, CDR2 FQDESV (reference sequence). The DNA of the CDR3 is TGTGCCAGCAGCCCCAGGGGTATCGGGGGCTCCTACAATGAGCAGTTCTTC. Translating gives CASSPRGIGGSYNEQFF. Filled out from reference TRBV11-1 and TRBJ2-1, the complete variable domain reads EAEVAQSPRYKITEKSQAVAFWCDPISGHATLYWYRQILGQGPELLVQFQDESVVDDSQLPKDRFSAERLKGVDSTLKIQPAELGDSAMYLCASSPRGIGGSYNEQFFGPGTRLTVL.

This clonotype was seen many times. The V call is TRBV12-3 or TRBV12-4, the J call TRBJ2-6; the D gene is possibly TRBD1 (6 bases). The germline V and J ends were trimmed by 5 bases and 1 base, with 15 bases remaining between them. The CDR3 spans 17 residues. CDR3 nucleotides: TGTGCCAGCAGTACAACAACAGGGAAATCTGGGGCCAACGTCCTGACTTTC. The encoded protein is CASSTTTGKSGANVLTF.

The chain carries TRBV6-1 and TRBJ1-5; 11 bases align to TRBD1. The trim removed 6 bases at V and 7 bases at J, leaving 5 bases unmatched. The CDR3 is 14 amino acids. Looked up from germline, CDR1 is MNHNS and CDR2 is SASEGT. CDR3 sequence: CASRGGQGAQPQHF. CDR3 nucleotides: TGTGCCAGCAGGGGAGGACAGGGGGCCCAGCCCCAGCATTTT.

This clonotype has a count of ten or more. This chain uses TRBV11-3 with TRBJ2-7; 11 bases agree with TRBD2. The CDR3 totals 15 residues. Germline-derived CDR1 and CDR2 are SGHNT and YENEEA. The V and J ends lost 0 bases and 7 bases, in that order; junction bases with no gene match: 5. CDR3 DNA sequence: TGTGCCAGCAGCTTAGAAACTAGCGGGAGTTATGAGCAGTACTTC. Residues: CASSLETSGSYEQYF.

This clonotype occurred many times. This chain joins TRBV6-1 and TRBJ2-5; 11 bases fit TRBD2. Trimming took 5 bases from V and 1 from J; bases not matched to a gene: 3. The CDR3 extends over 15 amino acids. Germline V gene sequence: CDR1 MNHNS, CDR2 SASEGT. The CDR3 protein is CASSLTSGIQETQYF. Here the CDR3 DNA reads TGTGCCAGCAGTCTGACTAGCGGGATCCAAGAGACCCAGTACTTC.

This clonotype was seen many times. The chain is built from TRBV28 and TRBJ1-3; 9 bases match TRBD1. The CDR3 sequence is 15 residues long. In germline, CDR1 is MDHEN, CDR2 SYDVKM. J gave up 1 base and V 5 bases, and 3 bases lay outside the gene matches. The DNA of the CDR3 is TGTGCCAGCAGTCCCGGGACAGGGTCTGGAAACACCATATATTTT. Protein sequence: CASSPGTGSGNTIYF.

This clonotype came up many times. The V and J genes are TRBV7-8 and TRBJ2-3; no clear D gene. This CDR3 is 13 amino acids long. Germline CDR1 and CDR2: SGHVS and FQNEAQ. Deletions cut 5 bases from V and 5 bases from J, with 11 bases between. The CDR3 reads CASSPHSGDTQYF. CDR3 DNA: TGTGCCAGCAGCCCCCACAGTGGAGATACGCAGTATTTT.

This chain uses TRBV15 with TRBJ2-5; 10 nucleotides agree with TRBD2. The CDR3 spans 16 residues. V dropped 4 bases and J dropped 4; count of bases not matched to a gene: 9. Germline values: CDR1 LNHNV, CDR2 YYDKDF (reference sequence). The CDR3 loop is CATSIPGLASGETQYF. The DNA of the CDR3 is TGTGCCACCAGCATCCCGGGACTAGCGAGCGGAGAGACCCAGTACTTC.

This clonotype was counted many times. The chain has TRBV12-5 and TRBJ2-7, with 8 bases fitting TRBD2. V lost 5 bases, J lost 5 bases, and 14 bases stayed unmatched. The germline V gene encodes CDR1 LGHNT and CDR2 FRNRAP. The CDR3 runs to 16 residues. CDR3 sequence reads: CASGKGGTSGSDEQYF. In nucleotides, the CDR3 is TGTGCTAGTGGTAAGGGGGGGACTAGTGGTTCCGACGAGCAGTACTTC.

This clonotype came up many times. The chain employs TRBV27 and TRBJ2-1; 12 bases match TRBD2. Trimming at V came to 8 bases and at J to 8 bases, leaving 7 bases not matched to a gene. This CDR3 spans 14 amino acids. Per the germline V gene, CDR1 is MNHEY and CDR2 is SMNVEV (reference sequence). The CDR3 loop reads CASRRTSGNYEQFF. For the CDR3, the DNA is TGTGCCAGCCGTCGGACTAGCGGGAACTATGAGCAGTTCTTC.

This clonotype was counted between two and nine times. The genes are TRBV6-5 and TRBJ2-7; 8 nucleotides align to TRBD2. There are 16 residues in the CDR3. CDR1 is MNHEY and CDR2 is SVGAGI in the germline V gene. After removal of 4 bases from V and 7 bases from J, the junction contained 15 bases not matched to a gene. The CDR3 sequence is CASSSPRAGGYNEQYF. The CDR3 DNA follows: TGTGCCAGCAGTTCCCCGCGCGCGGGAGGCTACAATGAGCAGTACTTC.

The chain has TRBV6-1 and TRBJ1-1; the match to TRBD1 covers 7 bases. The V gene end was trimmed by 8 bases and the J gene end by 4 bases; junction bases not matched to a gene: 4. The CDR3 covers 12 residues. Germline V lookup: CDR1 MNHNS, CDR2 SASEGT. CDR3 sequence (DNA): TGTGCCAGCGTTGAGGGGGCCACTGAAGCTTTCTTT. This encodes CASVEGATEAFF.

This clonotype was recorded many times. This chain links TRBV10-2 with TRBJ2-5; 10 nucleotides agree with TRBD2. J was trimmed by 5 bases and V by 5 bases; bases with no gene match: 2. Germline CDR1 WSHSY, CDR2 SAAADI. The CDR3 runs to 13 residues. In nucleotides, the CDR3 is TGCGCCAGCAGTACTAGCGGGGTGGAGACCCAGTACTTC. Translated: CASSTSGVETQYF.

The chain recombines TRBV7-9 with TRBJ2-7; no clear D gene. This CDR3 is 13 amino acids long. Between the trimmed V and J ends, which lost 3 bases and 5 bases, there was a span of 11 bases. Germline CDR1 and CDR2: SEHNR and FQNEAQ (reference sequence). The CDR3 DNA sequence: TGTGCCAGCAGCTTGGAGTTTAACCACGAGCAGTACTTC. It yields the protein CASSLEFNHEQYF.

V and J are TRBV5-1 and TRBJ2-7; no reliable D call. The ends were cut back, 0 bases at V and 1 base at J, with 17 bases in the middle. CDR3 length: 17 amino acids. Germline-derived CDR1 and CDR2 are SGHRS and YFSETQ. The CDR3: CASSLVASARGSYEQYF. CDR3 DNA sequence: TGCGCCAGCAGCTTGGTGGCGTCAGCGCGCGGATCCTACGAGCAGTACTTC.

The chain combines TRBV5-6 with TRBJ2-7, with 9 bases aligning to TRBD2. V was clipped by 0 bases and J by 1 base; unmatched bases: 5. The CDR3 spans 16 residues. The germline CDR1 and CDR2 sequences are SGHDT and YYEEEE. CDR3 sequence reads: CASSLELAGPSYEQYF. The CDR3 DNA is TGTGCCAGCAGCTTGGAGCTAGCGGGACCTTCCTACGAGCAGTACTTC.

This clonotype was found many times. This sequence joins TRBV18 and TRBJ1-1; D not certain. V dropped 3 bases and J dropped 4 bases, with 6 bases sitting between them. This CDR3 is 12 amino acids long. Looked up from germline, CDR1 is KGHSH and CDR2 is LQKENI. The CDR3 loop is CASSPIITEAFF. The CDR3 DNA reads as TGTGCCAGCTCACCGATCATCACTGAAGCTTTCTTT.

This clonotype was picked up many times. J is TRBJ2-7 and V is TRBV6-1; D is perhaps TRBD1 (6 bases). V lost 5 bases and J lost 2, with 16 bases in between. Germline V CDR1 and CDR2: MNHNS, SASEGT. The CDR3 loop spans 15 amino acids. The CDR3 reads CASSPFGQPTYEQYF. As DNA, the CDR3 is TGTGCCAGCAGTCCATTCGGACAGCCAACCTACGAGCAGTACTTC.

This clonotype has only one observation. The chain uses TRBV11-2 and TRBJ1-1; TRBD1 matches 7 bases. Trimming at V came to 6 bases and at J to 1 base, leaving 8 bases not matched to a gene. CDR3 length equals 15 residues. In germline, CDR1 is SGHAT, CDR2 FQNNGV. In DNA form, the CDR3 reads TGTGCCAGCAGGAAACCCGGGACAGCGAACACTGAAGCTTTCTTT. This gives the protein CASRKPGTANTEAFF.

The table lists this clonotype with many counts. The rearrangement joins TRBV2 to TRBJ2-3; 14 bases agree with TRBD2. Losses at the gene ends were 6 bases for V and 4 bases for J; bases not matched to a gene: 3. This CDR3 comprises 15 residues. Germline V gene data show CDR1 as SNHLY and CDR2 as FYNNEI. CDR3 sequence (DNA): TGTGCCAGCAGGGGACTAGCGGGAGAGGCAGATACGCAGTATTTT. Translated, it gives CASRGLAGEADTQYF.